This record concerns one T cell receptor beta chain sequence. Profiled with immunoSEQ multiplex PCR; TCRdb holds only in-frame clones, not every one. The sample yields approximately 480,000 clones, around nine tenths seen once. This sample is part of a study of Ad26.COV2.S vaccination and SARS-CoV-2 variants. CDR1 is GTSNPN and CDR2 is SVGIG in the germline V gene (reference sequence). Trimming removed 3 bases at V and 2 bases at J, with 15 bases between. CDR3 size: 15 residues. The treatment here: over 15 received Ad26.COV2.S at low or high dose, single or two shots; roughly five received placebo; per-sample allocation not given. The investigators took samples on day 63 after the first vaccine or placebo injection.

This sequence was found in a person between 18 and 65 years old who received the Ad26.COV2.S COVID-19 vaccine or a placebo. The V and J genes are TRBV30 and TRBJ2-3; maybe TRBD1 (5 bases). The sample here was peripheral blood, taken in a trial of Ad26.COV2.S vaccine versus placebo. Here the CDR3 reads CAWRLGALITDTQYF. DNA of the CDR3: TGTGCCTGGAGATTAGGGGCGCTAATCACAGATACGCAGTATTTT.